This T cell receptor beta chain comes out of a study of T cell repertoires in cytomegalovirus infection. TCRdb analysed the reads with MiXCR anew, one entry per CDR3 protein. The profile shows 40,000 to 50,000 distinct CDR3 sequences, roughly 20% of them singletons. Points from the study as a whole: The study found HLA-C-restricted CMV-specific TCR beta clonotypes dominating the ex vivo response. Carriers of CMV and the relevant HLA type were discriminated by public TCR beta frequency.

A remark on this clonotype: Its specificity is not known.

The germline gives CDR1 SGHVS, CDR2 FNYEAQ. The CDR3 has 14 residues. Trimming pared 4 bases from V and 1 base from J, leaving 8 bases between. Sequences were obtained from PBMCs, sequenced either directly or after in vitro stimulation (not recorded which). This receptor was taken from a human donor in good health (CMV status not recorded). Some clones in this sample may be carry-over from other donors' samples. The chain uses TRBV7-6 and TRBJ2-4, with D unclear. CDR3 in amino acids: CASSYLAAKNIQYF. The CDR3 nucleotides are TGTGCCAGCAGCTACCTTGCGGCCAAAAACATTCAGTACTTC.